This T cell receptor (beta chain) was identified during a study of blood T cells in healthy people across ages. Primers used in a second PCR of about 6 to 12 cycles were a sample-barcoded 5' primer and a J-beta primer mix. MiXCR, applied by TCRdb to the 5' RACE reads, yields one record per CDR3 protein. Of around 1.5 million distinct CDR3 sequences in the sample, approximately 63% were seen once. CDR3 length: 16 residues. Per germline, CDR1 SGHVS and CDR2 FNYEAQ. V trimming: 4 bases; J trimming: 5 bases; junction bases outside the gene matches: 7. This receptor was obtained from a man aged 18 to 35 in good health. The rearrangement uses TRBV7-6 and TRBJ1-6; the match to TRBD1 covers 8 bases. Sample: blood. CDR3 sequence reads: CASSSKPGQDNSPLHF. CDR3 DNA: TGTGCCAGCAGCTCAAAACCGGGACAGGATAATTCACCCCTCCACTTT. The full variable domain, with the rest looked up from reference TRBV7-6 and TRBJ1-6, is GAGVSQSPRYKVTKRGQDVALRCDPISGHVSLYWYRQALGQGPEFLTYFNYEAQQDKSGLPNDRFSAERPEGSISTLTIQRTEQRDSAMYRCASSSKPGQDNSPLHFGNGTRLTVT.